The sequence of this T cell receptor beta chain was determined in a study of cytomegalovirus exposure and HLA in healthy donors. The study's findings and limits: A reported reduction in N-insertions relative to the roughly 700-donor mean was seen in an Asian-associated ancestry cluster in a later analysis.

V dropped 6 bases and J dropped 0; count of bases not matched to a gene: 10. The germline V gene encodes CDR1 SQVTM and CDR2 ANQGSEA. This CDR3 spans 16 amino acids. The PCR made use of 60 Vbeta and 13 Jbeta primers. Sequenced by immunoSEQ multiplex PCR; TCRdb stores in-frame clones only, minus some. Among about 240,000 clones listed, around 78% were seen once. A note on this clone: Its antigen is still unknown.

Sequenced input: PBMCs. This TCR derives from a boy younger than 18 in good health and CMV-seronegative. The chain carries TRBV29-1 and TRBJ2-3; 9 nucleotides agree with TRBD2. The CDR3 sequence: CSVGAWAGGSTDTQYF. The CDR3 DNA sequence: TGCAGCGTGGGGGCCTGGGCGGGGGGGAGCACAGATACGCAGTATTTT.